The 31 T cell receptor beta chains below all came from one sample that was sequenced in a study of graft-versus-host responses after intestinal transplantation. Profiling relied on immunoSEQ multiplex PCR, and the TCRdb table lists in-frame clones only, not all of them. The repertoire holds approximately 97,000 clones, with 91% as singletons. Their target antigens are unknown. The sequenced sample was unstimulated CD4+ T cells sorted from spleen or lymph node cells, obtained before transplant. Receptor source: a human donor who was the organ donor for an intestinal transplant.

This clone was seen more than once but under ten times. The rearrangement links TRBV7-2 to TRBJ2-5, with 8 bases lining up with TRBD1. Germline assignment: CDR1 SGHTA and CDR2 FQGNSA. The CDR3 runs to 17 residues. Germline trimming cut 1 base from V and 5 bases from J; bases unmatched to any gene: 12. The CDR3 sequence is CASSLDRGQGERETQYF. DNA for the CDR3: TGTGCCAGCAGCTTAGACCGTGGACAGGGAGAAAGGGAGACCCAGTACTTC.

The CDR3 loop is CASSLTPGGVYEQYF. In DNA form, the CDR3 reads TGTGCCAGCAGCTTAACCCCAGGGGGCGTCTACGAGCAGTACTTC. The V and J genes are TRBV5-5 and TRBJ2-7, with 8 bases matching TRBD1. V shed 2 bases, J shed 3 bases, and the junction held 7 bases outside the gene matches. The germline CDR1 and CDR2 sequences are SGHKS and YYEKEE (reference sequence). The CDR3 length is 15 residues.

The chain links TRBV4-1 to TRBJ2-1, with TRBD2 matching over 14 bases. J was trimmed by 6 bases and V by 4 bases; bases with no gene match: 2. CDR1 MGHRA and CDR2 YSYEKL come from the germline V gene. The CDR3 is 15 residues long. The CDR3 bases are TGCGCCAGCAGCCCGACTAGCGGGGGGGCCAATGAGCAGTTCTTC. Translated, it gives CASSPTSGGANEQFF.

The rearrangement links TRBV19 to TRBJ2-1; 9 nucleotides match TRBD2. Trimming at V came to 3 bases and at J to 7 bases, leaving 4 bases not matched to a gene. Germline CDR1 is LNHDA and CDR2 is SQIVND (reference sequence). This CDR3 is built from 14 residues. CDR3 nucleotide sequence: TGTGCCAGTAGTATGCCTAGCGGGGTTAATGAGCAGTTCTTC. This sequence encodes CASSMPSGVNEQFF.

The rearrangement uses TRBV25-1 and TRBJ1-3; 7 bases fit TRBD1. Germline V lookup: CDR1 MGHDK, CDR2 SYGVNS. The CDR3 totals 14 residues. V lost 7 bases, J lost 3 bases, and 6 bases stayed unmatched. CDR3 nucleotide sequence: TGTGCCAGCACCCGAGGGGGCCGTGGAAACACCATATATTTT. Its protein is CASTRGGRGNTIYF.

In nucleotides, the CDR3 is TGTGCCAGCAGCTTGGCCAGTTTCATCGCAGGGGGGAACTATGGCTACACCTTC. It yields the protein CASSLASFIAGGNYGYTF. The chain is built from TRBV5-4 and TRBJ1-2; 7 nucleotides match TRBD1. The J segment lost 2 bases and the V segment lost 0 bases, leaving 13 bases of the junction unmatched. Germline V gene lookup returns CDR1 SGHNT and CDR2 YYREEE (reference sequence). The CDR3 loop spans 18 amino acids.

V gene TRBV6-1 combines with J gene TRBJ1-2; no clear D. The germline V and J ends were trimmed by 2 bases and 2 bases, with 3 bases remaining between them. There are 12 residues in the CDR3. Germline CDR1 is MNHNS and CDR2 is SASEGT. CDR3 sequence reads: CASSEQNYGYTF. The CDR3 bases are TGTGCCAGCAGTGAACAAAACTATGGCTACACCTTC.

The chain recombines TRBV7-9 with TRBJ2-7, with 7 positions matching TRBD2. Germline V lookup: CDR1 SEHNR, CDR2 FQNEAQ (reference sequence). The CDR3 runs to 17 residues. After removal of 1 base from V and 2 bases from J, the junction contained 11 bases not matched to a gene. The CDR3 sequence is CASSLGGVRGSTYEQYF. CDR3 coding DNA: TGTGCCAGCAGCTTAGGAGGGGTGCGGGGGTCCACCTACGAGCAGTACTTC.

The genes are TRBV7-2 and TRBJ2-5; the match to TRBD2 covers 11 bases. Germline values: CDR1 SGHTA, CDR2 FQGNSA. V dropped 0 bases and J dropped 4; count of bases not matched to a gene: 4. The CDR3 has 16 amino acids. For the CDR3, the DNA is TGTGCCAGCAGCTTAGCCCCGGGACTAGCGGCAGAGACCCAGTACTTC. Translating it yields CASSLAPGLAAETQYF.

The sample holds a few counts of this clone. The chain recombines TRBV4-3 with TRBJ1-4, with 11 bases identical to TRBD1. Looked up from germline, CDR1 is LGHNA and CDR2 is YSLEER. CDR3 length: 17 residues. The J segment lost 6 bases and the V segment lost 4 bases, leaving 10 bases of the junction unmatched. The CDR3 here is CASSPGQGARVDEKLFF. The CDR3 DNA is TGCGCCAGCAGCCCTGGACAGGGGGCGCGGGTGGATGAAAAACTGTTTTTT.

V usage is TRBV5-1 and J usage is TRBJ2-3; maybe TRBD1 (6 bases). The CDR3 is made up of 14 amino acids. CDR1 SGHRS and CDR2 YFSETQ come from the germline V gene. Trimming pared 2 bases from V and 2 bases from J, leaving 9 bases between. The CDR3 reads CASSFPGHTDTQYF. CDR3 bases: TGCGCCAGCAGCTTTCCGGGACACACAGATACGCAGTATTTT.

The CDR3 spells CASSIGFSGPTDTQYF. CDR3 nucleotide sequence: TGTGCCAGTAGTATAGGGTTTAGCGGACCCACAGATACGCAGTATTTT. The chain joins TRBV19 to TRBJ2-3, with D possibly being TRBD2 (6 bases). CDR3 length: 16 amino acids. Looked up from germline, CDR1 is LNHDA and CDR2 is SQIVND (reference sequence). Trimming pared 1 base from V and 2 bases from J, leaving 13 bases between.

The chain uses TRBV14 and TRBJ1-1; TRBD1 agrees at 9 bases. The CDR3 contains 16 residues. From germline, CDR1 is SGHDN and CDR2 FVKESK. V was pared by 5 bases and J by 3 bases, with 10 bases of the junction left unmatched. The chain's CDR3 is CASSFRTGVGYTEAFF. The DNA of the CDR3 is TGTGCCAGCAGCTTCAGGACAGGGGTCGGGTACACTGAAGCTTTCTTT.

This clone appeared a single time. V and J are TRBV7-3 and TRBJ1-1, with a tentative D call TRBD1 (6 bases). The CDR3 covers 15 residues. Germline assignment: CDR1 SGHTA and CDR2 FQGTGA. The V and J ends lost 5 bases and 5 bases respectively, with 18 bases between them. The CDR3 is CASSGSGALGTEAFF. The CDR3 region has the DNA TGTGCCAGCAGCGGATCAGGGGCCTTGGGGACTGAAGCTTTCTTT.

The gene calls are TRBV12-5 and TRBJ2-3; D is undetermined. The CDR3 sequence is 15 residues long. Deletions cut 6 bases from V and 0 bases from J, with 13 bases between. Germline loops: CDR1 LGHNT, CDR2 FRNRAP. CDR3 residues: CASGPGWASTDTQYF. The CDR3 nucleotides read TGTGCTAGTGGCCCAGGCTGGGCTAGCACAGATACGCAGTATTTT.

The J gene is TRBJ2-7, the V gene TRBV10-3; 9 bases line up with TRBD1. This CDR3 has 13 amino acids. J gave up 4 bases and V 6 bases, and 4 bases lay outside the gene matches. Germline CDR1 ENHRY, CDR2 SYGVKD. CDR3 DNA sequence: TGTGCCATCAGAGCCGGGACAGGGTACGAGCAGTACTTC. It encodes CAIRAGTGYEQYF.

This chain links TRBV6-1 with TRBJ1-3; 7 positions match TRBD1. Germline assignment: CDR1 MNHNS and CDR2 SASEGT. The CDR3 is 16 residues long. Germline trimming cut 2 bases from V and 0 bases from J; bases unmatched to any gene: 4. CDR3 sequence: CASSETGVFSGNTIYF. CDR3 coding DNA: TGTGCCAGCAGTGAAACAGGGGTTTTCTCTGGAAACACCATATATTTT.

The chain links TRBV5-6 to TRBJ2-3; the D is unclear. Germline V lookup: CDR1 SGHDT, CDR2 YYEEEE. Trimming removed 0 bases at V and 4 bases at J, with 6 bases between. The CDR3 is 13 residues long. CDR3 protein: CASSLANSDTQYF. The CDR3 bases are TGTGCCAGCAGCTTGGCCAACTCAGATACGCAGTATTTT.

The J gene is TRBJ2-2, the V gene TRBV15, with 8 bases matching TRBD1. Germline CDR1 LNHNV, CDR2 YYDKDF (reference sequence). V trimming: 2 bases; J trimming: 13 bases; junction bases outside the gene matches: 9. The CDR3 runs to 14 residues. The CDR3 region is CATSRKGQGPRLFF. CDR3 coding DNA: TGTGCCACCAGCAGAAAAGGACAGGGCCCACGGCTGTTTTTT.

The V gene is TRBV7-9, the J gene TRBJ2-7, with D perhaps TRBD1 (5 bases). CDR1 is SEHNR, CDR2 FQNEAQ, per germline (reference sequence). Trimming removed 5 bases at V and 0 bases at J, with 11 bases between. The CDR3 loop spans 14 amino acids. The CDR3: CASSPRTPSYEQYF. In DNA form, the CDR3 reads TGTGCCAGCAGCCCGCGGACACCCTCCTACGAGCAGTACTTC.

The chain uses TRBV7-9 and TRBJ1-6, with 7 bases fitting TRBD1. The J segment lost 5 bases and the V segment lost 3 bases, leaving 7 bases of the junction unmatched. Looked up from germline, CDR1 is SEHNR and CDR2 is FQNEAQ (reference sequence). The CDR3 covers 16 residues. The CDR3 loop is CASSFVAGGNNSPLHF. CDR3 sequence (DNA): TGTGCCAGCAGCTTCGTGGCAGGGGGTAATAATTCACCCCTCCACTTT.

J is TRBJ2-2 and V is TRBV7-9; D is unresolved. This CDR3 spans 13 amino acids. Germline loops: CDR1 SEHNR, CDR2 FQNEAQ (reference sequence). The V end was cut by 2 bases, the J end by 4 bases, with 5 bases between. The CDR3 loop reads CASSLLSTGELFF. The DNA for the CDR3 is TGTGCCAGCAGCTTACTCAGCACCGGGGAGCTGTTTTTT.

Of note for this clone: Germline and junction disagree at one end, which may indicate a read error. The chain is built from TRBV20-1 and TRBJ2-3; 8 nucleotides match TRBD2. CDR1 and CDR2 (germline): DFQATT, SNEGSKA (reference sequence). The CDR3 is made up of 11 amino acids. CDR3 nucleotides: TGTAAACGGACTAGCCTTCATACGCAGTATTTT. The encoded protein is CKRTSLHTQYF.

This chain joins TRBV19 and TRBJ1-2; no firm D call. The V and J ends lost 3 bases and 1 base respectively, with 9 bases between them. In germline, CDR1 is LNHDA, CDR2 SQIVND (reference sequence). The CDR3 has 14 residues. DNA for the CDR3: TGTGCCAGTAGTATCGCAGGTTTTAACTATGGCTACACCTTC. This gives the protein CASSIAGFNYGYTF.

The V and J genes are TRBV4-1 and TRBJ2-7, with a weak D call TRBD1 (5 bases). The CDR3 is 13 residues long. With 2 bases removed from V and 2 bases from J, the gap between germline ends came to 7 bases. Germline loops: CDR1 MGHRA, CDR2 YSYEKL. CDR3 coding DNA: TGCGCCAGCAGCCAACGACAGACCTACGAGCAGTACTTC. It translates to CASSQRQTYEQYF.

This chain links TRBV6-1 with TRBJ2-3; weak D call: TRBD2 (5 bases). The CDR3 is 16 amino acids. Trimming took off 1 base at V and 3 bases at J, with 14 bases between the two ends. CDR1 and CDR2 from the germline V gene are MNHNS and SASEGT. CDR3 sequence (DNA): TGTGCCAGCAGTGAAGGCCCGGGGATTTCGACAGATACGCAGTATTTT. It is translated as CASSEGPGISTDTQYF.

The V gene is TRBV7-9, the J gene TRBJ2-7; D is undetermined. V lost 1 base to trimming and J lost 3 bases, with 7 bases between them. Germline lookup yields CDR1 SEHNR and CDR2 FQNEAQ (reference sequence). This CDR3 region has 13 residues. CDR3 DNA: TGTGCCAGCAGCTTAGACTCGGGCTACGAGCAGTACTTC. This encodes CASSLDSGYEQYF.

The rearrangement joins TRBV29-1 to TRBJ1-1, with 7 bases that match TRBD1. The CDR3 covers 12 residues. Trimming removed 5 bases from V and 2 bases from J; junction bases left unmatched: 2. The germline V gene encodes CDR1 SQVTM and CDR2 ANQGSEA. The CDR3 sequence is CSVRQGNTEAFF. The CDR3, as DNA: TGCAGCGTTCGACAGGGAAACACTGAAGCTTTCTTT.

CDR3 protein: CASKGQGTDTQYF. The CDR3 coding sequence is TGCGCCAGTAAGGGACAGGGAACAGATACGCAGTATTTT. The J gene is TRBJ2-3, the V gene TRBV4-1; 9 nucleotides agree with TRBD1. Germline V gene lookup returns CDR1 MGHRA and CDR2 YSYEKL. The CDR3 is made up of 13 amino acids. J was trimmed by 3 bases and V by 9 bases; bases with no gene match: 4.

This clone has more than one count but fewer than ten. V and J are TRBV4-3 and TRBJ1-4, with 7 bases that match TRBD1. The CDR3 sequence is 18 residues long. The germline gives CDR1 LGHNA, CDR2 YSLEER. V shed 0 bases and J 4 bases; nucleotides not matched to a gene: 11. DNA of the CDR3: TGCGCCAGCAGCCAAGATCAATTAGCGGGACAGCTTAATGAAAAACTGTTTTTT. Protein product: CASSQDQLAGQLNEKLFF.

The chain has TRBV2 and TRBJ1-6; TRBD1 agrees at 9 bases. Germline CDR1 SNHLY, CDR2 FYNNEI. The CDR3 totals 16 residues. With 5 bases clipped from V and 11 bases from J, the junction kept 13 bases outside the gene matches. CDR3 sequence (DNA): TGTGCCAGCAGTTTAGGACAGGGGCAGGGGAGGACACCCCTCCACTTT. This codes for CASSLGQGQGRTPLHF.